This T cell receptor (beta chain) was documented in a study of T cell responses to AZD1222 COVID-19 vaccine. Study-level findings and limits: Baseline antibody screening turned up just 6 or 7 seropositive AZD1222 recipients. Clonal diversity was possibly underestimated, and white British individuals and females predominated among donors. Variant regions that are unmutated are reportedly the target of nearly half of spike-specific TCRs.

To note about this clone: The antigen remains undetermined.

Assay used: immunoSEQ multiplex PCR; TCRdb lists only in-frame clones, some missing. The table has fewer than 90,000 clones, 89% seen once. Sequences were derived from peripheral blood, sampled 28 days after the second AZD1222 dose. This TCR came from an adult who received the AZD1222 COVID-19 vaccine.

The CDR3 DNA reads TGTGCCATCAGCCTGACAGGGATTAACTATGGCTACACCTTC. Residues: CAISLTGINYGYTF. The V gene is TRBV10-3, the J gene TRBJ1-2, with 7 bases that match TRBD1. The CDR3 has 14 residues. The V and J ends lost 6 bases and 1 base, in that order; junction bases with no gene match: 5. Germline V CDR1 and CDR2: ENHRY, SYGVKD.